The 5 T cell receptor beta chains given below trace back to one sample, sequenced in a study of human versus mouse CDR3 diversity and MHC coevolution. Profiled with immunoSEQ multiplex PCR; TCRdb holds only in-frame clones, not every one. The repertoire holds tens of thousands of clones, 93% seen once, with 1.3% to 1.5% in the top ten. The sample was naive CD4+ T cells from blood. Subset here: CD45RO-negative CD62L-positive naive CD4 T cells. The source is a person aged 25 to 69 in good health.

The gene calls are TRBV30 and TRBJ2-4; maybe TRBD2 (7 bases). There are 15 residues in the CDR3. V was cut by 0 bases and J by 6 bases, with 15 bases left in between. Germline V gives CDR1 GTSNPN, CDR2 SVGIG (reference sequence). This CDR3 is CAWSVRGASGNIQYF. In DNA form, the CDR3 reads TGTGCCTGGAGTGTACGGGGGGCTAGTGGAAACATTCAGTACTTC.

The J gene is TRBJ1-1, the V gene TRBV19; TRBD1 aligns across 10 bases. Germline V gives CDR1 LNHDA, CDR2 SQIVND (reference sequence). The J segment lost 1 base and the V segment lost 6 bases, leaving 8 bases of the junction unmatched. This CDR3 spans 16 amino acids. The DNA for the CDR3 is TGTGCCAGTAGGTTTCGGGACAGGGGATCGAACACTGAAGCTTTCTTT. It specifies CASRFRDRGSNTEAFF.

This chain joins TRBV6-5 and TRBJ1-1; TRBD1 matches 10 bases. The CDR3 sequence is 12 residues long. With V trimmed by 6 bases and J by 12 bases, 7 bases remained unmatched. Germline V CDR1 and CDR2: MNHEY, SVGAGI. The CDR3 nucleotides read TGTGCCAGCAGACCCGGGACAGGGGTGACTTTCTTT. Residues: CASRPGTGVTFF.

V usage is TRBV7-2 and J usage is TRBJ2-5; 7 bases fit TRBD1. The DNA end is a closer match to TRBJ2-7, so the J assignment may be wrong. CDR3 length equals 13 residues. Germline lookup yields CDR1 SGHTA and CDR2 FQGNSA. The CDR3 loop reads CASSGGQSYEQYF. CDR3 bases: TGTGCCAGCAGCGGGGGACAGAGCTACGAGCAGTACTTC.

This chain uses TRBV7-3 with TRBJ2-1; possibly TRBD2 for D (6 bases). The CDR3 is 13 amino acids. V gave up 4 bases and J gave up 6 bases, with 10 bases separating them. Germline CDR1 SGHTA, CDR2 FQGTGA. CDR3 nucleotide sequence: TGTGCCAGCAGCTCCAATAGCGGCAATGAGCAGTTCTTC. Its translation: CASSSNSGNEQFF.